Presented here are 26 T cell receptor beta chains from one specimen sequenced in a study of tissue T cells after allogeneic stem cell transplantation. TCRdb's copy holds only in-frame clones and misses some; the assay was immunoSEQ multiplex PCR. Here the sample spans approximately 50,000 clones, about three quarters being singletons. What was sequenced was sorted cells pooled from one or two spleens. The receptors were gathered from a pool of C57BL/6 mice in good health.

Turning to this clone: The germline and genes are mouse ones. From the germline J gene comes the end of the CDR3, since the read stops 1 residue before it. This chain links TRBV2 with TRBJ1-3, with D tentatively TRBD1 (5 bases). The CDR3 is 15 residues long. Trimming left V 0 bases short and J 4 bases short, with 10 bases between. Germline V gives CDR1 LGHNA, CDR2 YSYQKL. Incomplete CDR3 DNA: TGTGCCAGCAGCCAAGATCTGGGGCGAGGAAATACGCTCTAT. Translated: CASSQDLGRGNTLY. The whole CDR3 region reads CASSQDLGRGNTLYF. Full variable domain (outside the CDR3, taken from reference TRBV2 and TRBJ1-3): DPKIIQKPKYLVAVTGSEKILICEQYLGHNAMYWYRQSAKKPLEFMFSYSYQKLMDNQTASSRFQPQSSKKNHLDLQITALKPDDSATYFCASSQDLGRGNTLYFGEGSRLIVV.

Remarks on this clone: Gene names are mouse gene names. Coverage ceases 1 residue before the CDR3 finishes, and the germline J gene fills in the end. The chain couples TRBV20 to TRBJ1-4; 9 bases are shared with TRBD1. This CDR3 comprises 13 residues. Germline-derived CDR1 and CDR2 are GFQATS and STVNSAI. After removal of 2 bases from V and 7 bases from J, the junction contained 2 bases not matched to a gene. CDR3 amino acids: CGARTGGGERLFF. CDR3 bases read: TGTGGTGCTAGGACAGGGGGCGGCGAAAGATTATTT.

As regards this clone: Mouse names are used for the genes. The missing CDR3 end, 1 residue past where the read stops, is filled in from the germline J gene. The rearrangement links TRBV19 to TRBJ2-5; 11 bases are a match to TRBD2. Germline CDR1 FNHDT, CDR2 SITEND (reference sequence). CDR3 size: 15 residues. The V gene end was trimmed by 1 base and the J gene end by 6 bases; junction bases not matched to a gene: 4. The part of the CDR3 DNA that was read is TGTGCCAGCAGTATAACTGGGGGGGCGCGGGACACCCAGTAC. Its protein is CASSITGGARDTQY. The entire CDR3 sequence reads CASSITGGARDTQYF.

Worth noting for this clone: Gene and germline names: mouse. Read data end 1 residue before the CDR3 end; the end is taken from the germline J gene. The rearrangement links TRBV13-3 to TRBJ2-5; tentative D call: TRBD1 (5 bases). Germline assignment: CDR1 NNHDY and CDR2 SYVADS. V lost 0 bases and J lost 6, with 8 bases in between. The CDR3 extends over 13 amino acids. The DNA read from the CDR3 is TGTGCCAGCAGTGATGCCCAGGGCGACACCCAGTAC. Its translation: CASSDAQGDTQY. The whole CDR3 region reads CASSDAQGDTQYF.

In the case of this clone: Gene names follow the mouse nomenclature. This sample also contains other DNA sequences that code for the same CDR3. CDR3 DNA, as far as it was read: TGTGCCAGCGGTGGGGGACGTTCCAACGAAAGATTATTT. Amino acids: CASGGGRSNERLF. The whole CDR3 sequence is CASGGGRSNERLFF. J is TRBJ1-4 and V is TRBV13-2; D possibly corresponds to TRBD1 (5 bases). The read terminates 1 residue before the CDR3 end, so the remaining end is supplied by the germline J gene. The CDR3 spans 14 residues. The germline gives CDR1 NNHNN, CDR2 SYGAGS (reference sequence). V was shortened by 3 bases and J by 1 base, with 7 bases between the two germline ends.

Turning to this clone: Mouse gene names and germline throughout. The CDR3 goes on 1 residue after the read ends, and that part is filled in from the germline J gene. The chain joins TRBV17 to TRBJ2-3, with 8 bases aligning to TRBD1. The ends lost 1 base at V and 4 bases at J; junction bases unmatched: 1. This CDR3 has 14 residues. Germline lookup yields CDR1 MNHDT and CDR2 YYDKIL. CDR3: CASSRGQGTETLYF. Incomplete CDR3 DNA: TGTGCTAGCAGTAGAGGACAGGGGACAGAAACGCTGTAT.

With respect to this clone: Gene and germline names: mouse. Coverage ceases 1 residue before the CDR3 finishes, and the germline J gene fills in the end. V usage is TRBV16 and J usage is TRBJ2-4; 8 nucleotides align to TRBD2. Germline CDR1 reads SGHSA; CDR2 reads FRNQAP. The CDR3 contains 14 residues. The trim removed 1 base at V and 4 bases at J, leaving 1 base unmatched. CDR3 bases read: TGTGCAAGCAGCTTAGGACTGGGGAAAAACACCTTGTAC. It is translated as CASSLGLGKNTLY. The whole CDR3 reads CASSLGLGKNTLYF. The full variable domain, with the rest looked up from reference TRBV16 and TRBJ2-4, is NAGVIQTPRHKVTGKGQEATLWCEPISGHSAVFWYRQTIVQGLEFLTYFRNQAPIDDSGMPKERFSAQMPNQSHSTLKIQSTQPQDSAVYLCASSLGLGKNTLYFGAGTRLSVL.

This clone was recorded a few times. Gene names refer to mouse genes. The read ends 1 residue early relative to the CDR3; the germline J gene fills the gap. V usage is TRBV4 and J usage is TRBJ2-7; 10 bases map to TRBD2. The CDR3 sequence is 13 residues long. Germline V gene data show CDR1 as LGHDT and CDR2 as YNNKQL (reference sequence). The ends lost 6 bases at V and 4 bases at J; junction bases unmatched: 3. CDR3 protein: CASRDWGFYEQYF. CDR3 DNA (partial): TGTGCCAGCAGGGACTGGGGGTTTTATGAACAGTAC.

As to this clone: Gene names denote mouse genes. The read falls 1 residue short of the CDR3 end, and the missing part is taken from the germline J gene. The chain employs TRBV13-2 and TRBJ2-1, with TRBD2 matching 10 bases. Germline V CDR1 and CDR2: NNHNN, SYGAGS (reference sequence). The V segment lost 0 bases and the J segment 7 bases; nucleotides outside the gene matches: 10. This CDR3 comprises 17 residues. The sequenced part of the CDR3 DNA is TGTGCCAGCGGTGATGCAAGGCTGGGGGGGCGCCGGGCTGAGCAGTTC. Its translation is CASGDARLGGRRAEQF. The full CDR3 reads CASGDARLGGRRAEQFF.

As concerns this clone: Mouse names are used for the genes. With the read ending 1 residue before the CDR3 end, the germline J gene is used to fill in that end. The chain employs TRBV13-2 and TRBJ1-4; unclear D gene. CDR1 and CDR2 (germline): NNHNN, SYGAGS (reference sequence). This CDR3 has 10 amino acids. Trimming removed 5 bases from V and 5 bases from J, with 1 base in between. The CDR3 protein is CASGNERLFF. CDR3 bases read: TGTGCCAGCGGGAACGAAAGATTATTT.

Concerning this clone itself: Mouse gene names apply. Partial CDR3 DNA: TGCACCTGCAGTGCCCGGACTGGAGATGCTGAGCAGTTC. It yields the protein CTCSARTGDAEQF. The CDR3 reads in full as CTCSARTGDAEQFF. This rearrangement joins TRBV1 to TRBJ2-1; 7 positions match TRBD2. The sequence runs out 1 residue before the end of the CDR3; the remainder is reconstructed from the germline J gene. Germline V gives CDR1 NSQYPW, CDR2 LRSPGD (reference sequence). J gave up 5 bases and V 3 bases, and 4 bases lay outside the gene matches. CDR3 size: 14 residues.

This clone was seen a single time. These gene names are mouse names. Coverage ceases 1 residue before the CDR3 finishes, and the germline J gene fills in the end. This chain links TRBV17 with TRBJ2-2, with 10 nucleotides matching TRBD2. CDR3 length: 16 amino acids. Germline lookup yields CDR1 MNHDT and CDR2 YYDKIL. V dropped 2 bases and J dropped 1; count of bases not matched to a gene: 1. CDR3 protein: CASSRRLGGNTGQLYF. The sequenced CDR3 bases are TGTGCTAGCAGTAGAAGACTGGGGGGAAACACCGGGCAGCTCTAC. Based on the CDR3 plus reference TRBV17 and TRBJ2-2, the full variable domain is DTTVKQNPRYKLARVGKPVNLICSQTMNHDTMYWYQKKPNQAPKLLLFYYDKILNREADTFEKFQSSRPNNSFCSLYIGSAGLEYSAMYLCASSRRLGGNTGQLYFGEGSKLTVL.

For this clone: Each gene name is a mouse one. The CDR3 end lies 1 residue beyond the end of the read and is filled in from the germline J gene. The chain couples TRBV13-1 to TRBJ1-1, with TRBD1 as a possible D gene (5 bases). Germline assignment: CDR1 NSHNY and CDR2 SYGAGN. The V end lost 0 bases, the J end lost 3 bases, and 9 bases lay between the germline ends. The CDR3 is 14 amino acids. Partial CDR3 DNA: TGTGCCAGCAGTGATGGGGGGAGGGACACAGAAGTCTTC. It encodes CASSDGGRDTEVF. The CDR3 reads in full as CASSDGGRDTEVFF.

This clone has just a few counts. Mouse gene names and germline throughout. With the read ending 1 residue before the CDR3 end, the germline J gene is used to fill in that end. The rearrangement uses TRBV19 and TRBJ2-7; TRBD1 matches 7 bases. CDR1 FNHDT and CDR2 SITEND come from the germline V gene (reference sequence). V was pared by 4 bases and J by 0 bases, with 4 bases of the junction left unmatched. CDR3 length equals 14 residues. The CDR3 DNA, read in part, is TGTGCCAGCAGTCTACAGGGGAGCTCCTATGAACAGTAC. Amino acid sequence: CASSLQGSSYEQY. The entire CDR3 protein is CASSLQGSSYEQYF.

Notes on this clone: Germline and genes: mouse. The read terminates 1 residue ahead of where the CDR3 ends, so the germline J gene completes it. Other DNA sequences within the sample encode an identical CDR3. This chain uses TRBV13-2 with TRBJ1-2, with D unresolved. The V and J ends lost 0 bases and 1 base respectively, with 4 bases between them. This CDR3 comprises 13 residues. Germline lookup yields CDR1 NNHNN and CDR2 SYGAGS (reference sequence). Here the CDR3 reads CASGDEGNSDYTF. The part of the CDR3 DNA that was read is TGTGCCAGCGGTGATGAGGGAAACTCCGACTACACC.

A remark on this clone: The gene names given are mouse names. The CDR3 region is CTCSAGTGFNQAPLF. CDR3 bases read: TGCACCTGCAGTGCAGGGACAGGGTTCAACCAGGCTCCGCTT. The chain links TRBV1 to TRBJ1-5, with 8 bases aligning to TRBD1. The read gets to within 1 residue of the CDR3 end, and the germline J gene fills in the rest. The CDR3 spans 15 residues. Trimming took 1 base from V and 3 from J; bases not matched to a gene: 2. Germline CDR1 NSQYPW, CDR2 LRSPGD (reference sequence). Based on the CDR3 plus reference TRBV1 and TRBJ1-5, the full variable domain is VTLLEQNPRWRLVPRGQAVNLRCILKNSQYPWMSWYQQDLQKQLQWLFTLRSPGDKEVKSLPGADYLATRVTDTELRLQVANMSQGRTLYCTCSAGTGFNQAPLFGEGTRLSVL.

This clone was counted a few times. The gene symbols are mouse symbols. The CDR3 end lies 1 residue beyond the end of the read and is filled in from the germline J gene. The chain joins TRBV13-2 to TRBJ1-3; TRBD1 is a possible D gene (6 bases). V dropped 0 bases and J dropped 0 bases, with 10 bases sitting between them. Germline CDR1 is NNHNN and CDR2 is SYGAGS (reference sequence). This CDR3 has 16 amino acids. The CDR3: CASGDVGTNSGNTLYF. Incomplete CDR3 DNA: TGTGCCAGCGGTGATGTCGGGACAAATTCTGGAAATACGCTCTAT.

On this clone: Mouse gene names apply. The CDR3 is cut off 1 residue early in the read; its end comes from the germline J gene. V gene TRBV19 combines with J gene TRBJ2-1, with TRBD1 matching 10 bases. From germline, CDR1 is FNHDT and CDR2 SITEND (reference sequence). The length of the CDR3 is 14 residues. The J segment lost 6 bases and the V segment lost 1 base, leaving 1 base of the junction unmatched. CDR3 DNA (partial): TGTGCCAGCAGTATATGGGACAGGGGTGCTGAGCAGTTC. Protein sequence: CASSIWDRGAEQF. The full CDR3 reads CASSIWDRGAEQFF.

Regarding this clone: The genes and germline here are from mouse. The DNA ends 1 residue before the CDR3 does, and the rest of the CDR3 is filled in from the germline J gene. The chain carries TRBV13-1 and TRBJ2-7; 9 positions agree with TRBD2. The CDR3 is 17 residues long. V shed 2 bases and J 3 bases; nucleotides not matched to a gene: 12. CDR1 is NSHNY, CDR2 SYGAGN, per germline. CDR3 protein: CASSDPDPGTGSYEQYF. Incomplete CDR3 DNA: TGTGCCAGCAGTGACCCTGATCCCGGGACTGGGAGCTATGAACAGTAC.

Worth noting for this clone: The genes and germline here are from mouse. From the germline J gene comes the end of the CDR3, since the read stops 1 residue before it. Other DNA sequences within the sample encode an identical CDR3. The chain couples TRBV12-2 to TRBJ1-2; maybe TRBD1 (6 bases). CDR3 length equals 13 residues. V dropped 0 bases and J dropped 2 bases, with 6 bases sitting between them. The germline CDR1 and CDR2 sequences are SGHLS and HYDKME. CDR3 in amino acids: CASSLGQNSDYTF. The sequenced CDR3 bases are TGTGCCAGCTCTCTCGGACAGAACTCCGACTACACC.

In its sample, this clone was seen once. Germline and genes: mouse. The read comes to an end 1 residue before the CDR3 does, leaving the germline J gene to fill in the end. This sequence joins TRBV31 and TRBJ1-1; no clear D. V lost 1 base and J lost 0, with 0 bases in between. The germline gives CDR1 GKSSPN, CDR2 SITVG. This CDR3 has 11 residues. The CDR3 region is CAWSPNTEVFF. The CDR3 bases that were read are TGTGCCTGGAGTCCAAACACAGAAGTCTTC.

As for this clone: Gene names follow the mouse nomenclature. The missing CDR3 end, 1 residue past where the read stops, is filled in from the germline J gene. The chain is built from TRBV13-1 and TRBJ2-1; 7 bases match TRBD1. This CDR3 has 14 amino acids. Germline assignment: CDR1 NSHNY and CDR2 SYGAGN. Unmatched junction bases numbered 3, after V lost 3 bases and J lost 3 bases. The CDR3 region is CASSGGTVYAEQFF. CDR3 DNA (partial): TGTGCCAGCAGTGGTGGGACAGTCTATGCTGAGCAGTTC.

This clone has only a few counts. The gene symbols are mouse symbols. The read is 1 residue too short to cover the CDR3 end, so that end is filled in from the germline J gene. J is TRBJ2-7 and V is TRBV16; D is perhaps TRBD1 (6 bases). Germline-derived CDR1 and CDR2 are SGHSA and FRNQAP. V was cut by 5 bases and J by 4 bases, with 9 bases left in between. This CDR3 is built from 12 residues. The part of the CDR3 DNA that was read is TGTGCAAGCAGCCCACAGGGATATGAACAGTAC. Translation gives CASSPQGYEQY. The entire CDR3 sequence reads CASSPQGYEQYF. Drawing the rest from reference TRBV16 and TRBJ2-7, the complete variable domain is NAGVIQTPRHKVTGKGQEATLWCEPISGHSAVFWYRQTIVQGLEFLTYFRNQAPIDDSGMPKERFSAQMPNQSHSTLKIQSTQPQDSAVYLCASSPQGYEQYFGPGTRLTVL.

Comments on this clone: The gene names given are mouse names. Coverage ceases 1 residue before the CDR3 finishes, and the germline J gene fills in the end. This chain links TRBV13-2 with TRBJ1-1, with TRBD1 matching over 8 bases. J gave up 4 bases and V 4 bases, and 3 bases lay outside the gene matches. Germline-derived CDR1 and CDR2 are NNHNN and SYGAGS (reference sequence). There are 13 residues in the CDR3. CDR3 DNA, as far as it was read: TGTGCCAGCGGTAACAGGGGGAGCACAGAAGTCTTC. Translating it yields CASGNRGSTEVF. In full, the CDR3 reads CASGNRGSTEVFF.

Comment on this clone: The genes and germline here are from mouse. The read terminates 1 residue ahead of where the CDR3 ends, so the germline J gene completes it. V usage is TRBV15 and J usage is TRBJ1-2; D may be TRBD1 (5 bases). The germline V and J ends were trimmed by 4 bases and 1 base, with 10 bases remaining between them. Per the germline V gene, CDR1 is SGHND and CDR2 is FRSKSL. CDR3 size: 14 residues. The CDR3 loop reads CASSSADKNSDYTF. Partial CDR3 DNA: TGTGCCAGCAGTTCCGCGGACAAAAACTCCGACTACACC.

In the case of this clone: Gene names are the mouse ones. The CDR3 end is not reached by the read, which stops 1 residue before it; the germline J gene fills it in. V is TRBV15 and J is TRBJ2-5; 7 bases line up with TRBD1. Germline V gives CDR1 SGHND, CDR2 FRSKSL. The CDR3 is 13 residues long. J was trimmed by 4 bases and V by 6 bases; bases with no gene match: 4. Incomplete CDR3 DNA: TGTGCCAGCAGGAGGCAGGGGGAAGACACCCAGTAC. Translating gives CASRRQGEDTQY. The entire CDR3 sequence reads CASRRQGEDTQYF.